The 8 T cell receptor beta chains below come from one sample, sequenced in a study of T cell responses to AZD1222 COVID-19 vaccine. This table comes from immunoSEQ multiplex PCR, and its TCRdb copy is limited to in-frame clones, with some not included. The repertoire has about 82,000 clones, approximately 83% of them found once; the top ten carry about 12%. The input for sequencing was peripheral blood, taken 28 days after the second AZD1222 dose. Every receptor here comes from an adult who received the AZD1222 COVID-19 vaccine.

The rearrangement joins TRBV4-3 to TRBJ1-5; 7 bases match TRBD1. J gave up 4 bases and V 5 bases, and 5 bases lay outside the gene matches. The CDR3 has 14 residues. The germline CDR1 and CDR2 sequences are LGHNA and YSLEER. The CDR3 loop is CASSLTGMNQPQHF. The CDR3, as DNA: TGCGCCAGCAGCTTGACAGGGATGAATCAGCCCCAGCATTTT.

The chain has TRBV15 and TRBJ1-4, with a weak D call TRBD1 (6 bases). The V gene lost 6 bases and the J gene lost 8 bases, with 16 bases spanning the gap. This CDR3 is 14 amino acids long. CDR1 and CDR2 from the germline V gene are LNHNV and YYDKDF (reference sequence). The CDR3 protein is CATSRDRWDEKLFF. CDR3 bases: TGTGCCACCAGTCGAGACAGGTGGGACGAAAAACTGTTTTTT.

The rearrangement uses TRBV29-1 and TRBJ1-2, with D possibly TRBD1 on 5 matching bases. The CDR3 is 13 amino acids. CDR1 is SQVTM, CDR2 ANQGSEA, per germline. The V gene lost 2 bases and the J gene lost 7 bases, with 14 bases spanning the gap. This CDR3 is CSVELGGGTGYTF. Written as DNA, the CDR3 is TGCAGCGTTGAACTGGGTGGGGGGACTGGCTACACCTTC.

The rearrangement joins TRBV5-6 to TRBJ1-4, with D unclear. Germline CDR1 is SGHDT and CDR2 is YYEEEE. The CDR3 length is 14 residues. V lost 4 bases and J 5 bases, leaving 12 bases between the germline ends. CDR3 protein: CASSPLSGNEKLFF. The DNA for the CDR3 is TGTGCCAGCAGCCCACTGAGTGGGAATGAAAAACTGTTTTTT.

This sequence joins TRBV6-1 and TRBJ1-5; no firm D call. The CDR3 loop spans 14 amino acids. Germline CDR1 reads MNHNS; CDR2 reads SASEGT. The V and J ends lost 3 bases and 4 bases respectively, with 10 bases between them. The CDR3 loop is CASSEIRLNQPQHF. In DNA, the CDR3 is TGTGCCAGCAGTGAGATTCGGTTAAATCAGCCCCAGCATTTT.

The DNA of the CDR3 is TGTGCCAGCAGCAACCAGGCAGATACGCAGTATTTT. Encoded protein: CASSNQADTQYF. J is TRBJ2-3 and V is TRBV7-2; no firm D call. CDR1 is SGHTA, CDR2 FQGNSA, per germline. This CDR3 is 12 amino acids long. Between the trimmed V and J ends, which lost 5 bases and 4 bases, there was a span of 7 bases.

This sequence joins TRBV18 and TRBJ1-2; possible D gene TRBD1, 5 bases. Germline V CDR1 and CDR2: KGHSH, LQKENI. V was clipped by 1 base and J by 5 bases, with 14 bases between them. The CDR3 runs 15 residues. The CDR3, as DNA: TGTGCCAGCTCACCACTGGGGGAAGGGGCTTATGGCTACACCTTC. It codes for CASSPLGEGAYGYTF.

The V gene is TRBV7-2, the J gene TRBJ1-2; D not certain. The CDR3 runs 17 residues. The germline gives CDR1 SGHTA, CDR2 FQGNSA. Trimming pared 1 base from V and 7 bases from J, leaving 22 bases between. Here the CDR3 reads CASSLEGWVGVRAGYTF. The CDR3 DNA reads TGTGCCAGCAGCTTAGAGGGATGGGTTGGTGTGCGGGCTGGCTACACCTTC.